One and the same sample provided the 5 T cell receptor beta chains below, sequenced in a study of cytomegalovirus exposure and HLA in healthy donors. PCR was performed using 60 Vbeta and 13 Jbeta primers. The table came from immunoSEQ multiplex PCR; TCRdb's copy has only in-frame clones and leaves some out. The sample lists roughly 180,000 clones; roughly 10% were seen once. Sequencing was carried out using PBMCs. The receptor set was obtained from a woman in her 30s in good health and CMV-seropositive.

This clone was seen more than once but under ten times. V is TRBV27 and J is TRBJ2-7; D is perhaps TRBD2 (5 bases). The germline V gene has CDR1 MNHEY and CDR2 SMNVEV (reference sequence). V was clipped by 0 bases and J by 2 bases, with 8 bases between them. The CDR3 runs 14 residues. CDR3 protein: CASSLSRVTYEQYF. For the CDR3, the DNA is TGTGCCAGCAGTTTATCGAGGGTAACCTACGAGCAGTACTTC.

The V gene is TRBV6-5, the J gene TRBJ2-7; 9 bases fit TRBD1. The ends lost 6 bases at V and 2 bases at J; junction bases unmatched: 5. Germline loops: CDR1 MNHEY, CDR2 SVGAGI. This CDR3 spans 14 amino acids. The CDR3 sequence: CASSLGTGTYEQYF. In nucleotides, the CDR3 is TGTGCCAGCAGCCTCGGGACAGGGACCTACGAGCAGTACTTC.

This clone showed up just a few times. The rearrangement joins TRBV7-2 to TRBJ1-1, with TRBD1 matching 7 bases. The CDR3 loop spans 16 amino acids. From germline, CDR1 is SGHTA and CDR2 FQGNSA. After removal of 0 bases from V and 4 bases from J, the junction contained 8 bases not matched to a gene. Here the CDR3 reads CASSLAQTGAGTEAFF. The DNA for the CDR3 is TGTGCCAGCAGCTTAGCGCAAACAGGGGCGGGCACTGAAGCTTTCTTT.

In its sample, this clone was seen a few times. This chain uses TRBV2 with TRBJ1-2; 7 bases align to TRBD1. The CDR3 has 14 residues. J lost 8 bases, V lost 6 bases, and 12 bases had no gene match. Germline CDR1 is SNHLY and CDR2 is FYNNEI. The DNA of the CDR3 is TGTGCCAGCAGCGATGAGGGGGCAAGCGGAGGCTACACCTTC. Translating it yields CASSDEGASGGYTF.

This clone was seen only a few times. This chain uses TRBV4-1 with TRBJ2-7; tentative D call: TRBD1 (6 bases). This CDR3 is 14 amino acids long. The V end lost 5 bases, the J end lost 2 bases, and 13 bases lay between the germline ends. Germline V gives CDR1 MGHRA, CDR2 YSYEKL. The CDR3 DNA reads as TGCGCCAGCAGCTCACGACAGGCGGCCTACGAGCAGTACTTC. Its translation is CASSSRQAAYEQYF.